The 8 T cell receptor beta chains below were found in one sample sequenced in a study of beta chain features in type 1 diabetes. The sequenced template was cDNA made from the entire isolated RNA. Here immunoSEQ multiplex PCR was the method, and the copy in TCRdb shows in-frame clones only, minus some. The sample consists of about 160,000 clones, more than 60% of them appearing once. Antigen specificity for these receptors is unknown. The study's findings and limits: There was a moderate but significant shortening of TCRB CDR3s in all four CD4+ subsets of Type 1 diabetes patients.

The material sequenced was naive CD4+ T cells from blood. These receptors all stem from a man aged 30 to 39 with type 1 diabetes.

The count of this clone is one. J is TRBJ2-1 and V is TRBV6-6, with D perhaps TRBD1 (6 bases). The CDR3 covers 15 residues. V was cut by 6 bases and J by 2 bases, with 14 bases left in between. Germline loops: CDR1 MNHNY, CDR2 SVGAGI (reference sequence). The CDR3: CASRAQGYPYNEQFF. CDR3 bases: TGTGCCAGCAGGGCGCAGGGGTATCCCTACAATGAGCAGTTCTTC.

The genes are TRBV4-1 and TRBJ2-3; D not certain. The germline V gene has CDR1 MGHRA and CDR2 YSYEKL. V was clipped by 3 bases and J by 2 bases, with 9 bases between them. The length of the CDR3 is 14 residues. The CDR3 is CASSQPDTTDTQYF. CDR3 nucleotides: TGCGCCAGCAGCCAGCCCGACACCACAGATACGCAGTATTTT.

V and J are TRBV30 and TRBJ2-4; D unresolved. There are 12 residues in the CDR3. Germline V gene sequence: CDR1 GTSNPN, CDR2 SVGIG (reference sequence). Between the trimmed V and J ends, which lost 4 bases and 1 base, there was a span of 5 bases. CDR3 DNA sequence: TGTGCCTGGAATAGGGCCAAAAACATTCAGTACTTC. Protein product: CAWNRAKNIQYF.

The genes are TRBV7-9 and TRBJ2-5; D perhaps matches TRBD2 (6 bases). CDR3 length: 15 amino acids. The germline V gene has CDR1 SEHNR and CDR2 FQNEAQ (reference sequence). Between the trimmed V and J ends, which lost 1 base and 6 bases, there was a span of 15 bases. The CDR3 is CASSLEGGGAKTQYF. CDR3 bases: TGTGCCAGCAGCTTAGAAGGTGGCGGGGCAAAGACCCAGTACTTC.

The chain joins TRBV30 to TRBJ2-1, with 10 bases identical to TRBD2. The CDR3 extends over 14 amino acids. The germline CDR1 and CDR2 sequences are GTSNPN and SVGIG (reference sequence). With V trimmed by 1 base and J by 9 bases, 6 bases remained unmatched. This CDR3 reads CAWSEAGGLTEQFF. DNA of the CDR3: TGTGCCTGGAGTGAAGCGGGGGGGCTGACTGAGCAGTTCTTC.

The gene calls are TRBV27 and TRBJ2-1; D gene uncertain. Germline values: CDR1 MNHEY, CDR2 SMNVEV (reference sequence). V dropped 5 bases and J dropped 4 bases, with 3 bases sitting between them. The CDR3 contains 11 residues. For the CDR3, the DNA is TGTGCCAGCAGTCGTTACAATGAGCAGTTCTTC. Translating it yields CASSRYNEQFF.

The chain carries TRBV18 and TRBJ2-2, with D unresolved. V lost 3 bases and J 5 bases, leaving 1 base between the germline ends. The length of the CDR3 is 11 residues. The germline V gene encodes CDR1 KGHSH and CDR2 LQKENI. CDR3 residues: CASSPTGELFF. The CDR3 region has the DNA TGTGCCAGCTCACCGACCGGGGAGCTGTTTTTT. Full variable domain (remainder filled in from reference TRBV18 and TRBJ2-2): NAGVMQNPRHLVRRRGQEARLRCSPMKGHSHVYWYRQLPEEGLKFMVYLQKENIIDESGMPKERFSAEFPKEGPSILRIQQVVRGDSAAYFCASSPTGELFFGEGSRLTVL.

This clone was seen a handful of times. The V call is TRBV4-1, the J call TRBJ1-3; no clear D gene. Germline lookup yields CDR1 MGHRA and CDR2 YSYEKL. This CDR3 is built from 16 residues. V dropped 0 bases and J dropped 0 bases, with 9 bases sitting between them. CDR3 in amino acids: CASSQERRDSGNTIYF. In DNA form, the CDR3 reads TGCGCCAGCAGCCAAGAGAGGCGAGACTCTGGAAACACCATATATTTT.